This T cell receptor beta chain was sequenced during a study of T cells in Graves' hyperthyroidism and ophthalmopathy. The CDR3 has 13 residues. Germline V gives CDR1 SQVTM, CDR2 ANQGSEA. V was clipped by 6 bases and J by 1 base; unmatched bases: 5. This clonotype was counted at least ten times. The CDR3 regions of TCR beta were amplified from RNA transcripts. With the HTBI primer set, the TCR CDR3 went through a first round of RT-PCR. TCRdb fed the multiplex PCR reads into MiXCR, producing one record per CDR3 protein. The sample contains approximately 400,000 distinct CDR3 sequences, roughly 12% of which appear only once.

The chain combines TRBV29-1 with TRBJ1-1; 7 bases are shared with TRBD1. The sequence came from a man younger than 45 with Graves' hyperthyroidism that later progressed to Graves' ophthalmopathy. The material sequenced was blood. The CDR3 DNA reads TGCAGCGTCCAAGGACAGGCGAACACTGAAGCTTTCTTT. This gives the protein CSVQGQANTEAFF.